A single sample gave rise to the 6 T cell receptor delta chains below, sequenced in a study of gamma-delta chains in newborns, infants, children. TCRdb redid clone calling on the reads using CATT. The sample has about 4,900 delta-chain clones; around 3.9% are singletons. The specimen sequenced was blood. Source of these receptors: a child who was a newborn, infant or young child, either healthy, febrile or measles-vaccinated (not recorded which).

A remark on this clone: A much larger clone sits a single nucleotide away, making a read error possible. The rearrangement uses TRDV1 and TRDJ1, with TRDD3 identical over 11 bases. V was clipped by 2 bases and J by 4 bases; unmatched bases: 12. CDR1 and CDR2 from the germline V gene are TSWWSYY and QGS. This CDR3 spans 18 amino acids. The CDR3 spells CALGEFPGGYRVDDKLIF. The CDR3 region has the DNA TGTGCTCTTGGGGAATTTCCTGGGGGATACAGGGTGGACGATAAACTCATCTTT.

A note on this clone: The junction departs from the called germline gene at one end, perhaps through a read error. In the same sample, other DNA sequences code for this CDR3. The gene calls are TRDV1 and TRDJ1, with TRDD3 matching 10 bases. The germline gives CDR1 TSWWSYY, CDR2 QGS. The CDR3 totals 20 residues. The CDR3 spells CALGDGTFLGGYALTDKLIF. For the CDR3, the DNA is TGCGCTCTTGGGGACGGGACCTTTCTAGGGGGATACGCCCTCACCGATAAACTCATCTTT.

This clone was detected only a few times. TCRdb's entry gives the protein of a much larger clone, which mismatches this DNA's translation at residue 10, likely from a read error; the protein reported here is translated from the DNA. Here the CDR3 DNA reads TGCGCCTGTGACCCGATAACTGGGGGATGCACCGATAAACTCATCTTT. Protein: CACDPITGGCTDKLIF. The J gene is TRDJ1, the V gene TRDV2; the match to TRDD3 covers 10 bases. CDR1 is GEAIGNYY, CDR2 EKD, per germline. The CDR3 spans 16 residues.

This clone is termed medium-sized. The chain recombines TRDV1 with TRDJ1; D may be TRDD2 (6 bases). V was trimmed by 5 bases and J by 0 bases, leaving 7 bases between them. The CDR3 runs to 13 residues. CDR1 is TSWWSYY, CDR2 QGS, per germline. DNA for the CDR3: TGTGCTCTTGGGTCTTCCTACACCGATAAACTCATCTTT. Translated, it gives CALGSSYTDKLIF.

Comment on this clone: TCRdb's listed protein matches a much larger clone and diverges from this DNA's translation at residue 3, likely through a read error; the protein shown comes from the DNA. This chain links TRDV1 with TRDJ1; 12 nucleotides match TRDD3. Germline values: CDR1 TSWWSYY, CDR2 QGS. The CDR3 sequence is 20 residues long. CDR3 sequence reads: CAPGTPTGGYPSGVTDKLIF. The CDR3 nucleotides read TGTGCTCCTGGGACGCCTACTGGGGGATACCCTAGCGGGGTAACCGATAAACTCATCTTT.

This clone is classed as medium-sized. Other DNA sequences in the same sample also yield this CDR3. V usage is TRDV1 and J usage is TRDJ1; D might be TRDD2 or TRDD3, each matching 5 bases. V lost 0 bases to trimming and J lost 3 bases, with 17 bases between them. Per germline, CDR1 TSWWSYY and CDR2 QGS. This CDR3 has 17 residues. CDR3 residues: CALGELPFPPWADKLIF. DNA of the CDR3: TGTGCTCTTGGGGAACTCCCCTTTCCTCCCTGGGCCGATAAACTCATCTTT.